This T cell receptor (beta chain) appears in the sequencing data of a study of T cells after posttransplantation cyclophosphamide. The CDR3 is 16 amino acids. Germline assignment: CDR1 SGHDT and CDR2 YYEEEE. V dropped 2 bases and J dropped 0; count of bases not matched to a gene: 7. As for this clone: Antigen unknown.

Study-level results: Blood and skin or GI T cell repertoires showed limited TRB overlap.

Clones were read by immunoSEQ multiplex PCR, and TCRdb kept only the in-frame ones, dropping some. The sample has roughly 19,000 clones, 80% to 90% seen once. Control samples came 1 year after myeloablative marrow transplants with methotrexate plus calcineurin inhibitor. This material consisted of PBMCs, taken around 380 days after allogeneic stem cell transplant with calcineurin inhibitor and methotrexate. The gene calls are TRBV5-6 and TRBJ1-1, with 7 bases aligning to TRBD1. The clonotype was recovered from a female patient younger than 45 who received an allogeneic stem cell transplant from an unrelated donor, was CMV-positive, and had acute and chronic GVHD. Some T cells may be the graft donor's. The CDR3 DNA reads TGTGCCAGCAGCTTACAGGGGAGGCCCATGAACACTGAAGCTTTCTTT. Its protein is CASSLQGRPMNTEAFF. The entire variable domain, with the rest obtained from reference TRBV5-6 and TRBJ1-1, is as follows: DAGVTQSPTHLIKTRGQQVTLRCSPKSGHDTVSWYQQALGQGPQFIFQYYEEEERQRGNFPDRFSGHQFPNYSSELNVNALLLGDSALYLCASSLQGRPMNTEAFFGQGTRLTVV.